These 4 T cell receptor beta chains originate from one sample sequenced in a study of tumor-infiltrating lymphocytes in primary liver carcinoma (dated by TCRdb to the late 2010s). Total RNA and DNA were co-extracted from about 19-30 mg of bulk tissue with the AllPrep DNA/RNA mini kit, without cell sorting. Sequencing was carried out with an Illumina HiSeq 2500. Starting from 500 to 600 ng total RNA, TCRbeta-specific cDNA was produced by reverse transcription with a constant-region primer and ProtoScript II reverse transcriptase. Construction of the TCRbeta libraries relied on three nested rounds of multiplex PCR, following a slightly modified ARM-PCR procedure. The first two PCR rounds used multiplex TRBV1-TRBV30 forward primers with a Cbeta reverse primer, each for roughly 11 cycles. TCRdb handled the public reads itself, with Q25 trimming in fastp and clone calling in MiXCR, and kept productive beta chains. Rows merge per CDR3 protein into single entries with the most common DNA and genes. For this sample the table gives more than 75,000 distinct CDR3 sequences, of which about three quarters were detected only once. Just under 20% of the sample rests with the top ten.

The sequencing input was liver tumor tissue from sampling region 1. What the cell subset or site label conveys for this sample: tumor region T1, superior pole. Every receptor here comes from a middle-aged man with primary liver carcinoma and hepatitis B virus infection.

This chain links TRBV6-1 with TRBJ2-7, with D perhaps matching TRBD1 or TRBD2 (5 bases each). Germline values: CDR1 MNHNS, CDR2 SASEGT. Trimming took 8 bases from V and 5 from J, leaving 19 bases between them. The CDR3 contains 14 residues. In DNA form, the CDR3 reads TGTGCCAGCTCCCGGGACGCCTTAAAACACGAGCAGTACTTC. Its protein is CASSRDALKHEQYF.

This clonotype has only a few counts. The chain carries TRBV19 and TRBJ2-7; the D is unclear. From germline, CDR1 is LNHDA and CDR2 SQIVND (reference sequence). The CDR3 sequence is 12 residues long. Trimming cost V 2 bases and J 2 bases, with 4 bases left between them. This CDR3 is CASSINPYEQYF. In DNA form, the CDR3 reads TGTGCCAGTAGTATAAACCCCTACGAGCAGTACTTC.

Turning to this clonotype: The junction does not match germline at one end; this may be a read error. The CDR3 loop reads CACSFDATTGNTIYF. Written as DNA, the CDR3 is TGTGCCTGCAGCTTCGACGCAACCACAGGAAACACCATATATTTT. The rearrangement uses TRBV6-6 and TRBJ1-3, with D hard to call. This CDR3 region has 15 residues. Germline V gives CDR1 MNHNY, CDR2 SVGAGI (reference sequence).

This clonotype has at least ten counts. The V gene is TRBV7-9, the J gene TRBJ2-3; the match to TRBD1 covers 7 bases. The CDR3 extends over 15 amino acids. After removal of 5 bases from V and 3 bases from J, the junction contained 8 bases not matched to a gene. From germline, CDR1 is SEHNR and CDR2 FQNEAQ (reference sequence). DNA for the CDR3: TGTGCCAGCAGCCCCATGACAGGGAGAACAGATACGCAGTATTTT. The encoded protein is CASSPMTGRTDTQYF.